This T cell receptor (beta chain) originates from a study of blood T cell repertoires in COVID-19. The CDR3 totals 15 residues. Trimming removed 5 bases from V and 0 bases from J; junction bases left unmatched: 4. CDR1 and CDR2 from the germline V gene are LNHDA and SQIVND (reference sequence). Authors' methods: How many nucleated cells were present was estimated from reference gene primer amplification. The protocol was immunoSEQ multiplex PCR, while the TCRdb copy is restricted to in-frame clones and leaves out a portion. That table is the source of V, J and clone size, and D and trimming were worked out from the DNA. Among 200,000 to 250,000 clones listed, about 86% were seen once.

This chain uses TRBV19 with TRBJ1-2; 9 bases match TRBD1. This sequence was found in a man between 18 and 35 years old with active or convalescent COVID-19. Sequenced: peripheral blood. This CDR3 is CASSLGQGSNYGYTF. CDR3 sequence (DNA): TGTGCCAGTAGTCTGGGACAGGGATCTAACTATGGCTACACCTTC.